Listed below are T cell receptor beta chains from one sample, sequenced in a study of T cell responses to AZD1222 COVID-19 vaccine. Here immunoSEQ multiplex PCR was the method, and the copy in TCRdb shows in-frame clones only, minus some. The sample has about 120,000 clones, over 80% seen once. The sequenced sample was peripheral blood, obtained on day 0 of AZD1222 vaccination. All receptors derive from an adult in good health. CDR3s include the opening cysteine and the closing phenylalanine or tryptophan. The order of the fields is J gene, V gene, D gene, clone size, CDR3 DNA, CDR3 protein. D genes are given only for firm matches. A clone size is listed for some rows: how often the clone was seen (once, few, many), or a class if it is expanded.

>TRBJ2-1|TRBV6-2/TRBV6-3|-|-
TGTGCCAGCAGTGTTTATGTCAATGAGCAGTTCTTC
CASSVYVNEQFF
>TRBJ1-1|TRBV10-3|-|-
TGTGCCATCACTCCGGGGATGAACACTGAAGCTTTCTTT
CAITPGMNTEAFF
>TRBJ2-5|TRBV28|-|-
TGTGCCAGCAGTTTCCCCCGGACTAGGGGGTCTGTTTCAAATTTCCAAGAGACCCAGTACTTC
CASSFPRTRGSVSNFQETQYF
>TRBJ2-3|TRBV7-9|-|-
TGTGCCAGCTCCGGACAAGATACGCAGTATTTT
CASSGQDTQYF
>TRBJ1-3|TRBV7-9|-|-
TGTGCCAGCAGCTTTACTGGAAACACCATATATTTT
CASSFTGNTIYF
>TRBJ2-1|TRBV10-1|-|-
TGCGCCAGCAGTGCTGGGGTAGACAATGAGCAGTTCTTC
CASSAGVDNEQFF
>TRBJ1-2|TRBV5-1|TRBD1|-
TGCGCCAGCAGCTTGGCCATGACAGGGGAGGCTAACTATGGCTACACCTTC
CASSLAMTGEANYGYTF
>TRBJ2-7|TRBV28|TRBD1|-
TGTGCCAGCAGTTTAGCAGGGGGCCACTACGAGCAGTACTTC
CASSLAGGHYEQYF
>TRBJ1-2|TRBV9|TRBD1|once
TGTGCCAGCAGCGTCGGGACAGGGGGCGAAGTGTACGATGGCTACACCTTC
CASSVGTGGEVYDGYTF
>TRBJ1-1|TRBV25-1|-|-
TGTGCCAGCAGTGAATACGGATGGGGGGCGACTGAAGCTTTCTTT
CASSEYGWGATEAFF
>TRBJ1-2|TRBV5-5|-|-
TGTGCCAGCAGCTTGGCCGACAACTATGGCTACACCTTC
CASSLADNYGYTF
>TRBJ1-2|TRBV6-5|-|once
TGTGCCAGCAGTCATATACAGGGAAACTATGGCTACACCTTC
CASSHIQGNYGYTF